This T cell receptor beta chain comes out of a study of identical twins. In every case, the donor was a healthy Caucasian. In TCRdb, the 5' RACE reads were re-called with MiXCR into one record per CDR3 protein. Of 1,800,000 or so distinct CDR3 sequences in the sample, 32% were seen once. Per the germline V gene, CDR1 is DFQATT and CDR2 is SNEGSKA (reference sequence). V lost 4 bases and J lost 0, with 13 bases in between. This CDR3 spans 14 amino acids. Study-level findings and limits: Model-predicted out-of-frame TCR alpha sharing fell below observed values in monozygotic twins. Zero-insertion findings could be partly confounded by invariant cells (MAIT and iNKT cells).

This clonotype was seen more than once but under ten times. Its specificity is unknown. The sample comprised cord blood. This clonotype was sampled from a newborn girl in good health. V usage is TRBV20-1 and J usage is TRBJ2-7; no clear D. CDR3 protein: CSAIDRTHSYEQYF. The CDR3 nucleotides read TGCAGTGCTATAGACCGGACGCACTCCTACGAGCAGTACTTC.